These T cell receptor beta chains were read from a single sample in a study of T cells after yellow fever vaccination. TCRdb independently ran MiXCR on the 5' RACE reads; one entry per CDR3 protein. The sample lists about 170,000 distinct CDR3 sequences; 5.5% to 7.5% were seen once. The sequencing used CD4+ T cells sorted from PBMCs, collected on the day of the first yellow fever vaccination. The source is a young man who received the YFV17D yellow fever vaccine. Both conserved end residues are part of each CDR3. Each record gives: clone size, V gene, J gene, CDR3 length, D gene, CDR3 DNA, CDR3 protein. A D gene is named only where the DNA matches it firmly. The size field is filled for only some rows; it gives once, few, many or a size class.

clone_size: .; v_call: TRBV5-1; j_call: TRBJ1-2; cdr3_length: 13; d_call: .; cdr3_nt: TGCGCCAGCAGTTACATACCTGGGGATGGCTACACCTTC; cdr3_aa: CASSYIPGDGYTF
clone_size: .; v_call: TRBV5-1; j_call: TRBJ2-7; cdr3_length: 13; d_call: .; cdr3_nt: TGCGCCAGCAGCTTGAAGGGGTCCTACGAGCAGTACTTC; cdr3_aa: CASSLKGSYEQYF
clone_size: many; v_call: TRBV20-1; j_call: TRBJ2-7; cdr3_length: 12; d_call: .; cdr3_nt: TGCAGTGCCGTACCCCACAGGCTCGAGCAGTACTTC; cdr3_aa: CSAVPHRLEQYF
clone_size: .; v_call: TRBV3-1; j_call: TRBJ2-3; cdr3_length: 15; d_call: .; cdr3_nt: TGTGCCTGCTGCCAAGGCGGGGGCCCATCAGATACGCAGTATTTT; cdr3_aa: CACCQGGGPSDTQYF
clone_size: .; v_call: TRBV4-1; j_call: TRBJ1-4; cdr3_length: 15; d_call: .; cdr3_nt: TGCGCCAGCAGCCAAATTGGTGTGAGGGCTGAAAAACTGTTTTTT; cdr3_aa: CASSQIGVRAEKLFF
clone_size: many; v_call: TRBV6-2/TRBV6-3; j_call: TRBJ2-5; cdr3_length: 16; d_call: TRBD2; cdr3_nt: TGTGCCAGCAGCCACCTGGGACTAGCGGCTAAAGAGACCCAGTACTTC; cdr3_aa: CASSHLGLAAKETQYF
clone_size: .; v_call: TRBV7-7; j_call: TRBJ2-2; cdr3_length: 12; d_call: .; cdr3_nt: .; cdr3_aa: CASSSTGGSCFF
clone_size: .; v_call: TRBV10-3; j_call: TRBJ2-3; cdr3_length: 11; d_call: .; cdr3_nt: TGTGCCATCGGACCAACAGATACGCAGTATTTT; cdr3_aa: CAIGPTDTQYF
clone_size: .; v_call: TRBV20-1; j_call: TRBJ2-4; cdr3_length: 13; d_call: .; cdr3_nt: TGCAGTGCGCGGAAACAAGTCAAAAACATTCAGTACTTC; cdr3_aa: CSARKQVKNIQYF
clone_size: many; v_call: TRBV4-2; j_call: TRBJ2-2; cdr3_length: 13; d_call: .; cdr3_nt: TGTGCCAGCAGCCGAAGGGGCACCGGCGAGCTGTTTTTT; cdr3_aa: CASSRRGTGELFF
clone_size: many; v_call: TRBV3-1; j_call: TRBJ2-1; cdr3_length: 15; d_call: .; cdr3_nt: TGTGCCAGCAGCCCCCGCTTCCCCTCCTACAATGAGCAGTTCTTC; cdr3_aa: CASSPRFPSYNEQFF
clone_size: many; v_call: TRBV5-8; j_call: TRBJ1-5; cdr3_length: 14; d_call: .; cdr3_nt: TGTGCCAGCAACAGACAGACTAGCAATCAGCCCCAGCATTTT; cdr3_aa: CASNRQTSNQPQHF
clone_size: many; v_call: TRBV3-1; j_call: TRBJ2-6; cdr3_length: 12; d_call: .; cdr3_nt: TGTGCCAGCAGCCAGGGGGGCAACGTCCTGACTTTC; cdr3_aa: CASSQGGNVLTF
clone_size: .; v_call: TRBV12-3/TRBV12-4; j_call: TRBJ1-6; cdr3_length: 14; d_call: .; cdr3_nt: TGTGCCAGCAGTTTTCAGGGGACAAATTCACCCCTCCACTTT; cdr3_aa: CASSFQGTNSPLHF
clone_size: many; v_call: TRBV6-6; j_call: TRBJ1-2; cdr3_length: 12; d_call: TRBD1; cdr3_nt: TGTGCCAGCAGAGGGACAGCGGGTGGCTACACCTTC; cdr3_aa: CASRGTAGGYTF
clone_size: .; v_call: TRBV7-9; j_call: TRBJ1-2; cdr3_length: 13; d_call: TRBD1; cdr3_nt: TGTGCCAGCAGCCACGGGCAGGGGGATGGCTACACCTTC; cdr3_aa: CASSHGQGDGYTF